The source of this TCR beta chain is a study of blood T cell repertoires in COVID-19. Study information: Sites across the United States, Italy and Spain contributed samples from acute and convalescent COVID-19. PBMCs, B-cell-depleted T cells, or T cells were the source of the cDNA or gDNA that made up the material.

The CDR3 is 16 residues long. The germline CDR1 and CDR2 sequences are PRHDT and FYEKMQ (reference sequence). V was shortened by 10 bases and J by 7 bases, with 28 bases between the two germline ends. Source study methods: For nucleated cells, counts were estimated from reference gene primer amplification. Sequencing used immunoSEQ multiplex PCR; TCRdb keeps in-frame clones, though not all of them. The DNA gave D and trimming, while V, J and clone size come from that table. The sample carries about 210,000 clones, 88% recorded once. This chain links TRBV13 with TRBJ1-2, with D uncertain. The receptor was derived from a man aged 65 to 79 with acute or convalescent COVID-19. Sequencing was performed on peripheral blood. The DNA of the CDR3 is TGTGCCACTGGACTCCCTCGGGGTCGCGCTGGAGCTGGCTACACCTTC. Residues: CATGLPRGRAGAGYTF.